These T cell receptor beta chains were read from a single sample in a study of shared clonotypes between healthy human individuals. Sequenced by immunoSEQ multiplex PCR; TCRdb stores in-frame clones only, minus some. The repertoire holds over 1.4 million clones, with about 96% as singletons. The specimen sequenced was naive CD4+ T cells sorted from blood. The origin of the receptors is a man aged 25-40 years in good health. CDR3s include the opening cysteine and the closing phenylalanine or tryptophan. Fields, in order: V gene, D gene, clone size, J gene, CDR3 DNA, CDR3 protein. A D gene is named only where the DNA matches it firmly. Only part of the rows carry a size: once, few, many, or a class if the clone is expanded.

v_gene: TRBV5-1; d_gene: -; abundance: -; j_gene: TRBJ1-5; CDR3nt: TGCGCCAGCAGCTATTGGCCGTCCAGCAATAGCAATCAGCCCCAGCATTTT; CDR3aa: CASSYWPSSNSNQPQHF
v_gene: TRBV6-6; d_gene: TRBD2; abundance: -; j_gene: TRBJ2-1; CDR3nt: TGTGCCAGTCTGCCGGGACTAGCGGGAGGGAAGCAGTTCTTC; CDR3aa: CASLPGLAGGKQFF
v_gene: TRBV7-7; d_gene: -; abundance: -; j_gene: TRBJ2-1; CDR3nt: TGTGCTAGCAGCCAGGTGTGGGGTTCCGATGAGCAGTTCTTC; CDR3aa: CASSQVWGSDEQFF
v_gene: TRBV4-3; d_gene: -; abundance: -; j_gene: TRBJ1-5; CDR3nt: TGCGCCAGCACCCCAGACAGAGATAGCAATCAGCCCCAGCATTTT; CDR3aa: CASTPDRDSNQPQHF
v_gene: TRBV29-1; d_gene: -; abundance: -; j_gene: TRBJ2-7; CDR3nt: TGCAGCTACGCGGGCATCGACTACGAGCAGTACTTC; CDR3aa: CSYAGIDYEQYF
v_gene: TRBV28; d_gene: -; abundance: -; j_gene: TRBJ2-1; CDR3nt: TGTGCCAGCAGTCCAGGCCGATCCGAGCAGTTCTTC; CDR3aa: CASSPGRSEQFF
v_gene: TRBV18; d_gene: TRBD2; abundance: -; j_gene: TRBJ2-2; CDR3nt: TGTGCCAGCTCACCGGGACTACCGGACGGGGAGCTGTTTTTT; CDR3aa: CASSPGLPDGELFF
v_gene: TRBV7-8; d_gene: -; abundance: -; j_gene: TRBJ2-5; CDR3nt: TGTGCCAGCAGCTTAGCGGGGAGCGCGAGGGAGACCCAGTACTTC; CDR3aa: CASSLAGSARETQYF
v_gene: TRBV20-1; d_gene: -; abundance: -; j_gene: TRBJ2-2; CDR3nt: TGCAGTGCTCGCGGTGGGGAGCTGTTTTTT; CDR3aa: CSARGGELFF
v_gene: TRBV29-1; d_gene: -; abundance: -; j_gene: TRBJ2-7; CDR3nt: TGCAGCGTCAGGGGACCGTCGTACGAGCAGTACTTC; CDR3aa: CSVRGPSYEQYF
v_gene: TRBV19; d_gene: TRBD1; abundance: -; j_gene: TRBJ2-1; CDR3nt: TGTGCCAGTAGTGCGGACAGGAGCTCCTACAATGAGCAGTTCTTC; CDR3aa: CASSADRSSYNEQFF
v_gene: TRBV5-4; d_gene: -; abundance: -; j_gene: TRBJ1-2; CDR3nt: TGTGCCAGCAGCTTGGTGGGCTGGAGCTTGAGCTACACCTTC; CDR3aa: CASSLVGWSLSYTF
v_gene: TRBV28; d_gene: -; abundance: -; j_gene: TRBJ1-2; CDR3nt: TGTGCCAGCAGTCCGACAGGTTTTTATGGCTACACCTTC; CDR3aa: CASSPTGFYGYTF
v_gene: TRBV28; d_gene: -; abundance: -; j_gene: TRBJ1-5; CDR3nt: TGTGCCAGCACCCGGGGGGGGCAGCCCCAGCATTTT; CDR3aa: CASTRGGQPQHF
v_gene: TRBV6-1; d_gene: -; abundance: -; j_gene: TRBJ1-2; CDR3nt: TGTGCCAGCACAGTAGCGAGCGGCTACACCTTC; CDR3aa: CASTVASGYTF
v_gene: TRBV4-3; d_gene: -; abundance: -; j_gene: TRBJ2-7; CDR3nt: TGCGCCAGCAGCCAAGGCAGGGAGACCTCCTACGAGCAGTACTTC; CDR3aa: CASSQGRETSYEQYF
v_gene: TRBV28; d_gene: TRBD2; abundance: -; j_gene: TRBJ2-1; CDR3nt: TGTGCCAGCAGTTGGGGACTAGCGGGATCCTTGAATGAGCAGTTCTTC; CDR3aa: CASSWGLAGSLNEQFF
v_gene: TRBV7-2; d_gene: -; abundance: -; j_gene: TRBJ2-7; CDR3nt: TGTGCCAGCAGCTTAGCGGCGGAACGCTACGAGCAGTACTTC; CDR3aa: CASSLAAERYEQYF
v_gene: TRBV4-3; d_gene: -; abundance: -; j_gene: TRBJ2-7; CDR3nt: TGCGCCAGCAGCCAAGATCCGACACTCCACTACGAGCAGTACTTC; CDR3aa: CASSQDPTLHYEQYF
v_gene: TRBV9; d_gene: TRBD2; abundance: -; j_gene: TRBJ2-2; CDR3nt: TGTGCCAGCAGCCCCAGCGGGGGGAGTGCGAACACCGGGGAGCTGTTTTTT; CDR3aa: CASSPSGGSANTGELFF
v_gene: TRBV6-5; d_gene: -; abundance: once; j_gene: TRBJ2-5; CDR3nt: TGTGCCAGCTCCAGGGTTTTTCAAGAGACCCAGTACTTC; CDR3aa: CASSRVFQETQYF
v_gene: TRBV7-9; d_gene: TRBD2; abundance: once; j_gene: TRBJ2-7; CDR3nt: TGTGCCAGCAGCTTAGCCCCTCTAGCGGACGTCTACGAGCAGTACTTC; CDR3aa: CASSLAPLADVYEQYF
v_gene: TRBV6-1; d_gene: -; abundance: -; j_gene: TRBJ2-3; CDR3nt: TGTGCCAGCAGTGTAGGGGGGGCCCGCACAGATACGCAGTATTTT; CDR3aa: CASSVGGARTDTQYF
v_gene: TRBV7-3; d_gene: TRBD2; abundance: -; j_gene: TRBJ2-1; CDR3nt: TGTGCCAGCAGCTTAGGACTAGCGCCCTACAATGAGCAGTTCTTC; CDR3aa: CASSLGLAPYNEQFF
v_gene: TRBV9; d_gene: -; abundance: -; j_gene: TRBJ2-3; CDR3nt: TGTGCCAGCCGACCAGGCTCGGAAGGCCTCTCAGATACGCAGTATTTT; CDR3aa: CASRPGSEGLSDTQYF
v_gene: TRBV10-3; d_gene: -; abundance: once; j_gene: TRBJ2-1; CDR3nt: TGTGCCATCAGTGAGGTAGGAGCGCGGGGTGAGCAGTTCTTC; CDR3aa: CAISEVGARGEQFF
v_gene: TRBV11-2; d_gene: -; abundance: -; j_gene: TRBJ2-3; CDR3nt: TGTGCCAGCAGCTTGAGGGTCAGTAGCACAGATACGCAGTATTTT; CDR3aa: CASSLRVSSTDTQYF
v_gene: TRBV27; d_gene: -; abundance: -; j_gene: TRBJ2-6; CDR3nt: TGTGCCAGCAGTTATCCTGGGGCCAACGTCCTGACTTTC; CDR3aa: CASSYPGANVLTF
v_gene: TRBV5-5; d_gene: TRBD1; abundance: -; j_gene: TRBJ1-5; CDR3nt: TGTGCCAGCAGAGCCGACAGGGTCAATCAGCCCCAGCATTTT; CDR3aa: CASRADRVNQPQHF
v_gene: TRBV5-1; d_gene: -; abundance: once; j_gene: TRBJ2-1; CDR3nt: TGCGCCAGCAGCTTGGGCGACGGGGATGAGCAGTTCTTC; CDR3aa: CASSLGDGDEQFF
v_gene: TRBV18; d_gene: TRBD1; abundance: -; j_gene: TRBJ2-1; CDR3nt: TGTGCCAGCTTCACCCTACCCGGACAGGGGTCTCGGATGTCGTTCTTC; CDR3aa: CASFTLPGQGSRMSFF
v_gene: TRBV18; d_gene: -; abundance: -; j_gene: TRBJ1-3; CDR3nt: TGTGCCAGCTCACCACGGTTTGAAGGGAGGCGAGGCTCTGGAAACACCATATATTTT; CDR3aa: CASSPRFEGRRGSGNTIYF
v_gene: TRBV5-1; d_gene: TRBD2; abundance: -; j_gene: TRBJ2-1; CDR3nt: TGCGCCAGCAGCTTAAGGACTAGCGGGAGGAATGAGCAGTTCTTC; CDR3aa: CASSLRTSGRNEQFF
v_gene: TRBV29-1; d_gene: -; abundance: -; j_gene: TRBJ2-2; CDR3nt: TGCAGCGTGACTAGGGAGAACACCGGGGAGCTGTTTTTT; CDR3aa: CSVTRENTGELFF
v_gene: TRBV18; d_gene: TRBD1; abundance: -; j_gene: TRBJ1-4; CDR3nt: TGTGCCAGCTCGTCCGGGACAGGGGGCACCGCAACTAATGAAAAACTGTTTTTT; CDR3aa: CASSSGTGGTATNEKLFF
v_gene: TRBV19; d_gene: -; abundance: -; j_gene: TRBJ2-1; CDR3nt: TGTGCCAGTAGTATGCTTAGCGGACAAAGCTCCTACAATGAGCAGTTCTTC; CDR3aa: CASSMLSGQSSYNEQFF
v_gene: TRBV4-1; d_gene: TRBD1; abundance: once; j_gene: TRBJ2-1; CDR3nt: TGCGCCAGCAGCCAAACCGGGACAGGGGACGCTCAATTTTACAATGAGCAGTTCTTC; CDR3aa: CASSQTGTGDAQFYNEQFF
v_gene: TRBV14; d_gene: TRBD2; abundance: -; j_gene: TRBJ2-3; CDR3nt: TGTGCCAGCAGCCAGCATAGCGGGGTCCATGTCCCAGATACGCAGTATTTT; CDR3aa: CASSQHSGVHVPDTQYF
v_gene: TRBV2; d_gene: -; abundance: -; j_gene: TRBJ1-5; CDR3nt: TGTGCCAGCAGTGGTCGAAATAGCAATCAGCCCCAGCATTTT; CDR3aa: CASSGRNSNQPQHF
v_gene: TRBV5-4; d_gene: -; abundance: -; j_gene: TRBJ2-1; CDR3nt: TGTGCCAGCAGTTCCAGTGTCTCGGAGCAGTTCTTC; CDR3aa: CASSSSVSEQFF